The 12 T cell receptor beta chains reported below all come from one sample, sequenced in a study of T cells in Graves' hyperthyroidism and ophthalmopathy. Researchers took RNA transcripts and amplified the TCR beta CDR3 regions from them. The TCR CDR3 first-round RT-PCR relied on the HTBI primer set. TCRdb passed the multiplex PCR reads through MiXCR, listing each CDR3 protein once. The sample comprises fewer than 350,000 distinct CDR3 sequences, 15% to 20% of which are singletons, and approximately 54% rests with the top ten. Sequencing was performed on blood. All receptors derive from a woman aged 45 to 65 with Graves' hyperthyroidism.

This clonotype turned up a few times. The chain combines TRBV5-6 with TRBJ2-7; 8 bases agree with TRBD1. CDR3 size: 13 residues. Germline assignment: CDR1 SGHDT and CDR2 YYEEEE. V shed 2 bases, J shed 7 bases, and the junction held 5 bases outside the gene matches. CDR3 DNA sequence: TGTGCCAGCAGCTTTCGGACAGGGTGGGAGCAGTACTTC. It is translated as CASSFRTGWEQYF.

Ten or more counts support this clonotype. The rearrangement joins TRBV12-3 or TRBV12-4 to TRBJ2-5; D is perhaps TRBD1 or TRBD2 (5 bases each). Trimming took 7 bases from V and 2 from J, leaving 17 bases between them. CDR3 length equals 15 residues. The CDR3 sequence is CASTQKGRPQETQYF. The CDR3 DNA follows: TGTGCCAGCACCCAGAAGGGACGGCCACAAGAGACCCAGTACTTC.

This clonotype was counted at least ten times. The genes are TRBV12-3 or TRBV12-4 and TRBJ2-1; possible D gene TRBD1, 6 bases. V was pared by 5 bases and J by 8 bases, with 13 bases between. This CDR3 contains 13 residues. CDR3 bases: TGTGCCAGCAGTAACGGACAGACGGATGAGCAGTTCTTC. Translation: CASSNGQTDEQFF.

CDR3 in amino acids: CASSLWGPNEKLFF. The DNA for the CDR3 is TGTGCCAGCAGCTTGTGGGGGCCAAATGAAAAACTGTTTTTT. The rearrangement links TRBV5-4 to TRBJ1-4; D perhaps matches TRBD1 (6 bases). CDR1 and CDR2 from the germline V gene are SGHNT and YYREEE (reference sequence). Between the trimmed V and J ends, which lost 1 base and 5 bases, there was a span of 9 bases. The length of the CDR3 is 14 residues.

The CDR3 region has the DNA TGTGCCAGCTCACCGGACAGGGCTAATGAAAAACTGTTTTTT. Its protein product is CASSPDRANEKLFF. The rearrangement uses TRBV18 and TRBJ1-4, with 8 bases matching TRBD1. The germline gives CDR1 KGHSH, CDR2 LQKENI. The V gene end was trimmed by 3 bases and the J gene end by 3 bases; junction bases not matched to a gene: 0. CDR3 length equals 14 residues. Drawing the rest from reference TRBV18 and TRBJ1-4, the complete variable domain is NAGVMQNPRHLVRRRGQEARLRCSPMKGHSHVYWYRQLPEEGLKFMVYLQKENIIDESGMPKERFSAEFPKEGPSILRIQQVVRGDSAAYFCASSPDRANEKLFFGSGTQLSVL.

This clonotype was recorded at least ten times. CDR3 sequence reads: CASSLGTTADTQYF. The CDR3 region has the DNA TGTGCCAGCAGCTTAGGGACTACTGCAGATACGCAGTATTTT. V usage is TRBV7-8 and J usage is TRBJ2-3; D is perhaps TRBD2 (6 bases). Trimming took 1 base from V and 4 from J, leaving 9 bases between them. Per germline, CDR1 SGHVS and CDR2 FQNEAQ. CDR3 length equals 14 residues.

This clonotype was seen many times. The CDR3 bases are TGTGCCAGCAGCCAAGATCAATTGACAGTCATGAACACTGAAGCTTTCTTT. It is translated as CASSQDQLTVMNTEAFF. The chain is built from TRBV3-1 and TRBJ1-1; possibly TRBD1 for D (5 bases). Germline CDR1 and CDR2: LGHDT and YNNKEL (reference sequence). Trimming took off 0 bases at V and 0 bases at J, with 14 bases between the two ends. This CDR3 has 17 residues.

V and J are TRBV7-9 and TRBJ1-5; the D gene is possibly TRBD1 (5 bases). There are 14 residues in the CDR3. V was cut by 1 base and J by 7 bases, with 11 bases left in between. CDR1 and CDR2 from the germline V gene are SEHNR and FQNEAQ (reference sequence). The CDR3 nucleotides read TGTGCCAGCAGCTTAGAGGGGACGGGGCAGCCCCAGCATTTT. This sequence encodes CASSLEGTGQPQHF.

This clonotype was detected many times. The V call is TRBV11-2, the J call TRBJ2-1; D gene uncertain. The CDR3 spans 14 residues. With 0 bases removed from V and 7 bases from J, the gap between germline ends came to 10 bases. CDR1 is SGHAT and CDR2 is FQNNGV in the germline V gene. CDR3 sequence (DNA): TGTGCCAGCAGCTTAGACCTAGTATCAAATGAGCAGTTCTTC. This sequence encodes CASSLDLVSNEQFF.

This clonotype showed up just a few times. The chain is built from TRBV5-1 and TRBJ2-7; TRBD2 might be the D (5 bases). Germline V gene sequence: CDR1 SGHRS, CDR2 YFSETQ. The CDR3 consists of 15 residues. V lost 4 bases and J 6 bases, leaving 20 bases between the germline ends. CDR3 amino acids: CASSTGPSGNGEQYF. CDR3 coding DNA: TGCGCCAGCAGCACCGGGCCGTCCGGGAATGGCGAGCAGTACTTC.

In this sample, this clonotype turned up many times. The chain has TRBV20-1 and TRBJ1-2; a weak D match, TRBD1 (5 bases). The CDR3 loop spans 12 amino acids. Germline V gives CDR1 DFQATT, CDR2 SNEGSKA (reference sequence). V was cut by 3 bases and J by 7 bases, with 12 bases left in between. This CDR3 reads CSARGGSGGYTF. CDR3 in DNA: TGCAGTGCTAGGGGGGGGTCAGGTGGCTACACCTTC.

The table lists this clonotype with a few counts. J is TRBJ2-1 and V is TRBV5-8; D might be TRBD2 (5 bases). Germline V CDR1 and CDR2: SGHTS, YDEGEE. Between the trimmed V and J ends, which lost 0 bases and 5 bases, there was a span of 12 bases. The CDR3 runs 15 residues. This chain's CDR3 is CASSLAGVRDNEQFF. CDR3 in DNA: TGTGCCAGCAGCTTGGCCGGGGTAAGGGACAATGAGCAGTTCTTC.